The rows below give T cell receptor beta chains drawn from one sample of a study of T cells after yellow fever vaccination. MiXCR, applied by TCRdb to the 5' RACE reads, yields one record per CDR3 protein. Of about 300,000 distinct CDR3 sequences listed, approximately 8% are singletons. The sequencing used CD4+ T cells sorted from PBMCs, collected 5 days after the yellow fever booster vaccination. Every receptor here comes from a young man who received the YFV17D yellow fever vaccine. Each CDR3 is given with its conserved first and last residue. A D gene is named only where the DNA matches it firmly. Only some rows state a clone size, as once, few, many or a class for expanded clones.

v_gene,abundance,d_gene,j_gene,CDR3aa,CDR3nt
TRBV7-9,.,.,TRBJ2-4,CASTQWGAETKNIQYF,TGTGCCAGCACCCAATGGGGGGCTGAGACCAAAAACATTCAGTACTTC
TRBV7-9,few,TRBD2,TRBJ2-5,CASSLQRGAQETQYF,TGTGCCAGCAGCTTACAGCGGGGGGCCCAAGAGACCCAGTACTTC
TRBV12-3/TRBV12-4,many,.,TRBJ2-3,CASTRRTDTQYF,TGTGCCAGCACGAGAAGAACAGATACGCAGTATTTT
TRBV5-1,many,.,TRBJ2-5,CASSLGVFETQYF,TGCGCCAGCAGCTTGGGGGTGTTCGAGACCCAGTACTTC
TRBV29-1,.,TRBD1,TRBJ1-2,CSVLQGGYGYTF,TGCAGCGTTCTACAGGGGGGCTATGGCTACACCTTC
TRBV19,.,TRBD1,TRBJ2-3,CASSIDPPSTGDLSTDTQYF,TGTGCCAGTAGTATAGATCCTCCCTCGACAGGGGACCTTAGCACAGATACGCAGTATTTT
TRBV10-2,many,.,TRBJ2-3,CASSEWVAGTDTQYF,TGCGCCAGCAGTGAGTGGGTAGCGGGCACAGATACGCAGTATTTT
TRBV10-3,few,.,TRBJ1-3,CAIVAGSGNTIYF,TGTGCCATCGTTGCCGGGTCCGGGAACACCATATATTTT
TRBV6-2/TRBV6-3,.,TRBD1,TRBJ1-2,CASRRGGSDYGYTF,TGTGCCAGCAGGAGAGGGGGCTCGGACTATGGCTACACCTTC
TRBV12-3/TRBV12-4,few,.,TRBJ1-1,CASSLANGRLNTEAFF,TGTGCCAGCAGTTTAGCGAACGGACGGTTGAACACTGAAGCTTTCTTT
TRBV28,.,.,TRBJ1-1,CASLNIRNTEAFF,TGTGCCAGCTTAAACATACGGAACACTGAAGCTTTCTTT
TRBV24-1,many,TRBD2,TRBJ2-5,CATSDPGTSGETQYF,TGTGCCACCAGTGATCCCGGGACTAGCGGAGAGACCCAGTACTTC
TRBV18,once,TRBD2,TRBJ2-1,CASSPTSDSDNEQFF,TGTGCCAGCTCACCTACTAGCGACTCCGACAATGAGCAGTTCTTC
TRBV28,.,.,TRBJ1-3,CASGSPGVGNTIYF,TGTGCCAGCGGTTCTCCAGGGGTGGGAAACACCATATATTTT
TRBV5-1,.,.,TRBJ2-1,CATTDSSSYNEQFF,TGCGCCACCACAGACTCGAGCTCCTACAATGAGCAGTTCTTC
TRBV4-3,.,TRBD1,TRBJ1-1,CASSPRFGRGDTEAFF,TGCGCCAGCAGCCCAAGGTTCGGCAGGGGGGACACTGAAGCTTTCTTT
TRBV27,many,.,TRBJ2-2,CASTQEGRTGELFF,TGTGCCAGCACACAAGAGGGAAGGACCGGGGAGCTGTTTTTT
TRBV6-5,.,.,TRBJ1-5,CASRAGGARNQPQHF,TGTGCCAGCAGAGCCGGAGGGGCGCGCAATCAGCCCCAGCATTTT
TRBV29-1,many,TRBD1,TRBJ2-3,CSVYRGLPDTQYF,TGCAGCGTCTACAGGGGGCTGCCAGATACGCAGTATTTT
TRBV6-2/TRBV6-3,.,.,TRBJ2-7,CASSYYASSYEQYF,TGTGCCAGCAGTTACTATGCCAGCTCCTACGAGCAGTACTTC
TRBV7-2,many,.,TRBJ1-2,CASSPRQPTSGYTF,TGTGCCAGCAGCCCCAGACAGCCTACTTCCGGCTACACCTTC
TRBV12-2,.,.,TRBJ2-1,CASRLGPGFSYNEQFF,TGTGCAAGTCGCTTAGGGCCCGGGTTCTCCTACAATGAGCAGTTCTTC
TRBV3-1,.,TRBD2,TRBJ2-1,CASSPRIGGVLTNEQFF,TGTGCCAGCAGCCCCCGGATCGGGGGGGTCCTCACGAATGAGCAGTTCTTC
TRBV20-1,.,TRBD1,TRBJ2-7,CSATDPGQGAYEQYF,TGCAGTGCAACCGACCCGGGACAGGGGGCCTACGAGCAGTACTTC
TRBV15,.,TRBD1,TRBJ1-1,CATSRDRDRANTEAFF,TGTGCCACCAGCAGAGATCGGGACAGGGCGAACACTGAAGCTTTCTTT
TRBV18,many,.,TRBJ1-5,CASSPPGAVDQPQHF,TGTGCCAGCTCACCTCCAGGGGCGGTTGATCAGCCCCAGCATTTT
TRBV7-9,.,TRBD1,TRBJ2-5,CASIGTGVGETQYF,TGTGCCAGCATAGGGACAGGGGTAGGCGAGACCCAGTACTTC
TRBV7-2,.,TRBD1,TRBJ1-5,CASSVGQGGYQPQHF,TGTGCCAGCAGCGTAGGACAGGGGGGATATCAGCCCCAGCATTTT
TRBV7-2,few,TRBD2,TRBJ2-2,CASSLATSGAFGELFF,TGTGCCAGCAGCCTGGCGACTAGCGGGGCTTTCGGGGAGCTGTTTTTT
TRBV12-3/TRBV12-4,few,TRBD1,TRBJ1-3,CASRQQGAKNTIYF,TGTGCCAGCAGACAACAGGGGGCGAAGAACACCATATATTTT
TRBV7-2,.,.,TRBJ2-7,CASSFVSGTAVCYEQYF,TGTGCCAGCAGCTTTGTGTCCGGGACTGCCGTCTGCTACGAGCAGTACTTC
TRBV5-1,.,.,TRBJ2-3,CASSLVPGADTQYF,TGCGCCAGCAGCCTGGTACCGGGGGCAGATACGCAGTATTTT
TRBV11-2,few,TRBD1,TRBJ2-6,CASSLNRGGANVLTF,TGTGCCAGCAGCCTCAACAGGGGTGGGGCCAACGTCCTGACTTTC
TRBV5-1,few,TRBD2,TRBJ2-2,CASSFFPSGAANTGELFF,TGCGCCAGCAGCTTTTTCCCTAGCGGGGCCGCGAACACCGGGGAGCTGTTTTTT
TRBV7-6,few,TRBD1,TRBJ2-5,CASSRGQGASLETQYF,TGTGCCAGCAGCCGAGGACAGGGGGCATCTTTAGAGACCCAGTACTTC
TRBV19,few,TRBD1,TRBJ1-1,CASSFRQGGLDFF,TGTGCCAGTAGTTTCCGACAGGGAGGTTTGGATTTCTTT
TRBV6-1,many,.,TRBJ2-2,CASSEPGQNTGELFF,TGTGCCAGCAGTGAACCTGGCCAGAACACCGGGGAGCTGTTTTTT
TRBV3-2,.,.,TRBJ2-3,CASSLGRFPHTDTQYF,TGTGCCAGCAGCCTCGGGCGGTTTCCTCACACAGATACGCAGTATTTT
TRBV20-1,few,.,TRBJ2-3,CSADGAVATDTQYF,TGCAGTGCTGACGGAGCGGTGGCGACAGATACGCAGTATTTT
TRBV7-2,few,TRBD2,TRBJ2-1,CASSIAGATYNEQFF,TGTGCCAGCAGCATAGCGGGGGCCACTTACAATGAGCAGTTCTTC
TRBV5-4,many,TRBD2,TRBJ2-5,CASSFRLAEETQYF,TGTGCCAGCAGCTTCCGACTAGCGGAAGAGACCCAGTACTTC
TRBV11-2,.,.,TRBJ2-3,CASSLELLHTQYF,TGTGCCAGCAGCTTAGAACTTCTGCATACGCAGTATTTT
TRBV20-1,few,.,TRBJ1-2,CSARRQGNGYTF,TGCAGTGCTAGAAGGCAGGGGAATGGCTACACCTTC
TRBV30,few,TRBD2,TRBJ2-3,CAWSRGLAGGTDTQYF,TGTGCCTGGAGTCGAGGACTAGCGGGGGGCACAGATACGCAGTATTTT
TRBV25-1,few,.,TRBJ2-3,CASRPHRRRGFTDTQYF,TGTGCCAGCAGGCCCCATCGTAGAAGGGGATTCACAGATACGCAGTATTTT
TRBV5-1,.,TRBD2,TRBJ2-3,CASSLDSGGSTDTQYF,TGCGCCAGCAGCTTGGATAGCGGGGGGTCCACAGATACGCAGTATTTT
TRBV18,few,.,TRBJ1-2,CASSPRAGTYGYTF,TGTGCCAGCTCACCACGGGCGGGGACCTATGGCTACACCTTC
TRBV10-3,few,.,TRBJ2-7,CALRPGQTPDEQYF,TGTGCCTTAAGACCCGGACAGACGCCCGACGAGCAGTACTTC
TRBV7-2,few,.,TRBJ2-5,CASSSQGKETQYF,TGTGCCAGCAGCTCTCAGGGGAAGGAGACCCAGTACTTC
TRBV20-1,few,.,TRBJ1-1,CSARGAGSNTEAFF,TGCAGTGCTAGAGGGGCAGGCTCGAACACTGAAGCTTTCTTT
TRBV12-3/TRBV12-4,.,.,TRBJ2-5,CASSSGALIDTQYF,TGTGCCAGCAGTTCCGGGGCCCTCATTGATACCCAGTACTTC
TRBV5-1,.,TRBD2,TRBJ2-1,CASSDASGGDHEQFF,TGCGCCAGCAGCGATGCTAGCGGGGGGGATCATGAGCAGTTCTTC
TRBV5-4,.,TRBD2,TRBJ2-3,CASSILLAGGSDTQYF,TGTGCCAGCAGCATCCTACTAGCGGGGGGATCGGATACGCAGTATTTT
TRBV10-3,few,TRBD1,TRBJ1-5,CAINNGTGARQPQHF,TGTGCCATCAATAACGGGACAGGGGCTCGTCAGCCCCAGCATTTT
TRBV20-1,many,TRBD1,TRBJ1-1,CSAHDREAAFF,TGCAGTGCTCACGACAGGGAGGCAGCTTTCTTT
TRBV20-1,few,TRBD2,TRBJ2-3,CSARAASGATDTQYF,TGCAGTGCTAGAGCGGCTAGCGGGGCCACAGATACGCAGTATTTT
TRBV10-1,.,.,TRBJ2-2,CASSRYTTGELFF,TGCGCCAGCAGTCGCTACACCACCGGGGAGCTGTTTTTT
TRBV20-1,.,TRBD1,TRBJ2-1,CSATRDRGLEQSF,TGCAGTGCGACCCGGGACAGGGGACTTGAGCAGTCCTTC
TRBV7-6,many,.,TRBJ1-1,CASSQDLNTEAFF,TGTGCCAGCAGCCAAGACCTGAACACTGAAGCTTTCTTT
TRBV10-3,few,.,TRBJ1-1,CAISESESNTEAFF,TGTGCCATCAGTGAGTCTGAAAGCAACACTGAAGCTTTCTTT